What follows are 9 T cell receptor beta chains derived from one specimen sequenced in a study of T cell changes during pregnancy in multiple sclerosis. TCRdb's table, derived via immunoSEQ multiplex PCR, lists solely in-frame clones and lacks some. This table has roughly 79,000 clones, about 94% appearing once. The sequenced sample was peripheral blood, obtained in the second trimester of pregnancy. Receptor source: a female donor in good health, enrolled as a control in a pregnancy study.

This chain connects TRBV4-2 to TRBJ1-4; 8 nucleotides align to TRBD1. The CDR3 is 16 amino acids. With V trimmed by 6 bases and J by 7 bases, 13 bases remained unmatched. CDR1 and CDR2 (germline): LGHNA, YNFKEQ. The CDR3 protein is CASSRTDTGGGEKLFF. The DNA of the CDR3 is TGTGCCAGCAGTCGAACCGACACAGGGGGGGGTGAAAAACTGTTTTTT.

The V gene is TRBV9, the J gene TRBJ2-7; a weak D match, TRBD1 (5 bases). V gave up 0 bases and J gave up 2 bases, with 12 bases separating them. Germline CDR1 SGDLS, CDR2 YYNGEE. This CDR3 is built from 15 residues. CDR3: CASSVGDSLTYEQYF. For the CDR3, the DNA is TGTGCCAGCAGCGTAGGAGACAGCCTAACCTACGAGCAGTACTTC.

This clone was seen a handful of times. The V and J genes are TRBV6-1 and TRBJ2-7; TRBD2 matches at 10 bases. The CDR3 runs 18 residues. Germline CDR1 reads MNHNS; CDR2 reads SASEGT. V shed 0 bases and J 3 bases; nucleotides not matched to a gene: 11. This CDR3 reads CASSEAILAGMTIYEQYF. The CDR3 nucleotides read TGTGCCAGCAGTGAAGCGATACTAGCGGGGATGACCATCTACGAGCAGTACTTC.

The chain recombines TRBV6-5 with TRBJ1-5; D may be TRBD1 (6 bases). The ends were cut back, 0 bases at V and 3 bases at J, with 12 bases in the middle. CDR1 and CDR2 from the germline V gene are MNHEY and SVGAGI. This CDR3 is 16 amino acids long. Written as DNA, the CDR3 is TGTGCCAGCAGTTACTCGTACAGGGAGAACAATCAGCCCCAGCATTTT. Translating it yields CASSYSYRENNQPQHF.

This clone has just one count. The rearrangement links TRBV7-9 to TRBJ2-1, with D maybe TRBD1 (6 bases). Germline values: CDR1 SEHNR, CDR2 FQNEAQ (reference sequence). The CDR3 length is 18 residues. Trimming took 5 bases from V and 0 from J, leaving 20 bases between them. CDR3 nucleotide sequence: TGTGCCAGCAGCAAAAAACCGGGACAAGATTCCTCCTACAATGAGCAGTTCTTC. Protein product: CASSKKPGQDSSYNEQFF.

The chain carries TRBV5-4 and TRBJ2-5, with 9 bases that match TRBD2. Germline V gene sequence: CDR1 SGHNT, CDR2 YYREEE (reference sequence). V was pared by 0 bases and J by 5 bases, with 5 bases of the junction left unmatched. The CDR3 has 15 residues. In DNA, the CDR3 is TGTGCCAGCAGCTTGGCGCGGGGGGGTGTCGAGACCCAGTACTTC. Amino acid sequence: CASSLARGGVETQYF.

The CDR3, as DNA: TGTGCCAGCAGCTTTTGGACTAGCGGGGGGGCAGTGTCTGAGCAGTTCTTC. Protein product: CASSFWTSGGAVSEQFF. The chain is built from TRBV7-8 and TRBJ2-1; 15 bases match TRBD2. Germline assignment: CDR1 SGHVS and CDR2 FQNEAQ. This CDR3 is built from 17 residues. J gave up 9 bases and V 3 bases, and 9 bases lay outside the gene matches. Using reference TRBV7-8 and TRBJ2-1 for the parts outside the CDR3, the full variable domain is GAGVSQSPRYKVAKRGQDVALRCDPISGHVSLFWYQQALGQGPEFLTYFQNEAQLDKSGLPSDRFFAERPEGSVSTLKIQRTQQEDSAVYLCASSFWTSGGAVSEQFFGPGTRLTVL.

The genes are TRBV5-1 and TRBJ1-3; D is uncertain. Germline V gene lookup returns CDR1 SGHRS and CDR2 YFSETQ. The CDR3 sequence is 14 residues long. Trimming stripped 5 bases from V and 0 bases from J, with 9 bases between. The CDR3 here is CASRATNSGNTIYF. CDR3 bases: TGCGCCAGCAGGGCCACGAACTCTGGAAACACCATATATTTT. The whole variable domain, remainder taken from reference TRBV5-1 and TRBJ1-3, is KAGVTQTPRYLIKTRGQQVTLSCSPISGHRSVSWYQQTPGQGLQFLFEYFSETQRNKGNFPGRFSGRQFSNSRSEMNVSTLELGDSALYLCASRATNSGNTIYFGEGSWLTVV.

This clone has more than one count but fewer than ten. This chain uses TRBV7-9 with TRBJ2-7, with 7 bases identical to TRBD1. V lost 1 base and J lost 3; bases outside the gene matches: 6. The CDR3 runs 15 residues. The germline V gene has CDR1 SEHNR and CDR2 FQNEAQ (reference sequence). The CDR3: CASSLGTGPGYEQYF. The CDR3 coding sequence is TGTGCCAGCAGCTTAGGGACAGGACCTGGCTACGAGCAGTACTTC.